The T cell receptor beta chain under discussion was sequenced for a study of early T cells in non-severe SARS-CoV-2 infection. Study-wide results and limits: VDJdb matches were skewed toward anti-spike CD8 T cell responses.

Germline V gene sequence: CDR1 MNHEY, CDR2 SVGEGT. After removal of 6 bases from V and 9 bases from J, the junction contained 9 bases not matched to a gene. CDR3 length: 14 amino acids. Each cDNA molecule carried a unique molecular identifier. MiXCR, run by TCRdb on the 5' RACE reads, gives a single entry per CDR3 protein. The profile shows some 61,000 distinct CDR3 sequences, around 9.3% of them singletons. Concerning this clonotype itself: Its antigen is unknown.

This TCR was recovered from an adult who was a healthcare worker with PCR-confirmed SARS-CoV-2 infection or an uninfected control (not recorded which). The specimen was whole blood, collected at baseline. V usage is TRBV6-2 or TRBV6-3 and J usage is TRBJ2-5; TRBD2 aligns across 11 bases. The DNA for the CDR3 is TGTGCCAGCAGATCTACTAGCGGGGGCAAGGCCCAGTACTTC. The encoded protein is CASRSTSGGKAQYF.